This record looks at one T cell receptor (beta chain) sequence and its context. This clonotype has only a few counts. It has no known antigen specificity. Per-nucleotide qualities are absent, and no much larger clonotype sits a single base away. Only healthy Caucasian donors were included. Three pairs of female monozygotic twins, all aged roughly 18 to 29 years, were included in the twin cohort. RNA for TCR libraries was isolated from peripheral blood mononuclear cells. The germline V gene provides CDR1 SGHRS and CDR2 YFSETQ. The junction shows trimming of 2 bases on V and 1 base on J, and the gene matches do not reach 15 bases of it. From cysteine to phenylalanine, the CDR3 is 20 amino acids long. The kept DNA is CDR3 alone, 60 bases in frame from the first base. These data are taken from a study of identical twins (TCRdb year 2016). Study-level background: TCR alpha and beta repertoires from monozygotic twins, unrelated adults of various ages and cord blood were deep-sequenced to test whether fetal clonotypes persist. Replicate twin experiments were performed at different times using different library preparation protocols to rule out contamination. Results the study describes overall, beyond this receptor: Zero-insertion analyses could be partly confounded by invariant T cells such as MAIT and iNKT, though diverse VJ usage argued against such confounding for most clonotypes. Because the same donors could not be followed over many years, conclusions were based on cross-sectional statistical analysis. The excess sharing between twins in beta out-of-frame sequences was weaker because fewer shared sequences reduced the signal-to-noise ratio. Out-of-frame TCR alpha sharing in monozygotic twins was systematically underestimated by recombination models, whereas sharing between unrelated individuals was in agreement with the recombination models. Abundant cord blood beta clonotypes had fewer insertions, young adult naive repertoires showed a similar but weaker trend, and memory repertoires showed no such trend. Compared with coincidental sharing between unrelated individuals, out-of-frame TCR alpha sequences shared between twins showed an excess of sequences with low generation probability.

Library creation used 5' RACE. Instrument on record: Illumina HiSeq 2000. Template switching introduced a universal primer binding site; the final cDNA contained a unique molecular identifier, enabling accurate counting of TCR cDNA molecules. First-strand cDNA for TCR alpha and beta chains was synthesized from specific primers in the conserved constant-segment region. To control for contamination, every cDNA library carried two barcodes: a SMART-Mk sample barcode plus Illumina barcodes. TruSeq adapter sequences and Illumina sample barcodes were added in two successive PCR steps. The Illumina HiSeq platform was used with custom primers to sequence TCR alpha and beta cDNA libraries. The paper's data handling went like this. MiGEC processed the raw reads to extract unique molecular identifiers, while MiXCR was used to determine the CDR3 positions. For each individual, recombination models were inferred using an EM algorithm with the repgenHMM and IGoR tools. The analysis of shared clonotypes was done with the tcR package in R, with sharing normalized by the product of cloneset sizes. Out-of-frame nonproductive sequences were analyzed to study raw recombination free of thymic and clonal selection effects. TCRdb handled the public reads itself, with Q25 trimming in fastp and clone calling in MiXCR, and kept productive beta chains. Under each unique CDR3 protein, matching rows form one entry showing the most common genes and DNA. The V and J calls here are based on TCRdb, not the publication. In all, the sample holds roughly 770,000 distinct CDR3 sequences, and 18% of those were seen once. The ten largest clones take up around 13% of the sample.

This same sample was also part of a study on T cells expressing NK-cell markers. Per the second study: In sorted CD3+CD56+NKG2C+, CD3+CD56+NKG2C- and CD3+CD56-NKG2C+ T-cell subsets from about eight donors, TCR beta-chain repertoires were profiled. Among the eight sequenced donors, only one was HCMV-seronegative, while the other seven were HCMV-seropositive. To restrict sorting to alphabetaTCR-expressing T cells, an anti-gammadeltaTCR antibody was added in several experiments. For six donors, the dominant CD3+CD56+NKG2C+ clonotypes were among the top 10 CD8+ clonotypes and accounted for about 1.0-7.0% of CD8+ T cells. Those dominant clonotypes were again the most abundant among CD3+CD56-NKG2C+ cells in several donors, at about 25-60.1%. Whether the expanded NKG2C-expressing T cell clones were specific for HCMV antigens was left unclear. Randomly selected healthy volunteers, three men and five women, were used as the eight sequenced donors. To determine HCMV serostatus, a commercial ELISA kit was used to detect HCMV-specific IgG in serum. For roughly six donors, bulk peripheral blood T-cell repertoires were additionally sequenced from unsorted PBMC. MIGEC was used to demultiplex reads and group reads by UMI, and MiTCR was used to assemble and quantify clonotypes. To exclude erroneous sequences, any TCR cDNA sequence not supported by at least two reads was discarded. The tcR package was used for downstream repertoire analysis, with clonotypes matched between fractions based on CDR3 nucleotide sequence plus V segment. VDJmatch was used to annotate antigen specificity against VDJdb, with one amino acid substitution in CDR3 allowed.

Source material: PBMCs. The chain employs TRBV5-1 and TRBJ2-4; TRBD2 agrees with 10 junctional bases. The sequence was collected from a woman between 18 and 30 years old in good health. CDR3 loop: CASSLGSLAGWGEAKNIQYF. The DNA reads TGCGCCAGCAGCTTAGGATCACTAGCGGGATGGGGTGAGGCCAAAAACATTCAGTACTTC.